The 13 T cell receptor beta chains below all came from one sample that was sequenced in a study of OX40 agonist ivuxolimab in advanced cancers. The method was immunoSEQ multiplex PCR; TCRdb's version includes in-frame clones alone and lacks a portion of them. The sample consists of around 77,000 clones, under 90% of them appearing once. The sequenced sample was CD4+ or CD8+ T cells sorted from blood, obtained in a trial of the OX40 agonist ivuxolimab. The receptors originated from an adult with an advanced solid tumor such as melanoma, head and neck, liver or kidney cancer.

The chain couples TRBV6-1 to TRBJ1-2, with D unclear. The V gene lost 8 bases and the J gene lost 3 bases, with 10 bases spanning the gap. The CDR3 extends over 12 amino acids. From germline, CDR1 is MNHNS and CDR2 SASEGT. The CDR3 here is CASLEVYYGYTF. The CDR3 coding sequence is TGTGCCAGCCTTGAGGTTTACTATGGCTACACCTTC.

This clone was picked up one time. The rearrangement joins TRBV5-1 to TRBJ2-3; D is ambiguous. Germline V gene lookup returns CDR1 SGHRS and CDR2 YFSETQ. The CDR3 spans 16 residues. Trimming removed 3 bases at V and 2 bases at J, with 16 bases between. The CDR3 spells CASSSPGRIITDTQYF. CDR3 sequence (DNA): TGCGCCAGCAGCTCGCCAGGACGGATTATCACAGATACGCAGTATTTT.

The V and J genes are TRBV14 and TRBJ2-1; 9 bases map to TRBD2. The germline V gene has CDR1 SGHDN and CDR2 FVKESK. V lost 3 bases, J lost 4 bases, and 7 bases stayed unmatched. The CDR3 loop spans 16 amino acids. CDR3 residues: CASSQISGGAYNEQFF. CDR3 nucleotides: TGTGCCAGCAGCCAGATTAGCGGGGGAGCATACAATGAGCAGTTCTTC.

The CDR3 bases are TGCGCCAGCAGCTTGGGCGATAGCGGGGGGAACAATGAGCAGTTCTTC. This gives the protein CASSLGDSGGNNEQFF. The genes are TRBV5-1 and TRBJ2-1, with TRBD2 matching over 10 bases. The V gene end was trimmed by 0 bases and the J gene end by 5 bases; junction bases not matched to a gene: 5. The CDR3 is 16 residues long. From germline, CDR1 is SGHRS and CDR2 YFSETQ.

V usage is TRBV7-2 and J usage is TRBJ1-5; D is perhaps TRBD1 (6 bases). The germline V gene has CDR1 SGHTA and CDR2 FQGNSA. The CDR3 length is 18 residues. Trimming removed 4 bases from V and 3 bases from J, with 22 bases in between. The CDR3 sequence is CASSSQFPSQGLNQPQHF. The CDR3 DNA reads as TGTGCCAGCAGCTCCCAATTTCCGTCGCAGGGGCTCAATCAGCCCCAGCATTTT.

CDR3 amino acids: CASRATSGYPNEQFF. Written as DNA, the CDR3 is TGTGCCAGCAGAGCCACTAGCGGTTACCCCAATGAGCAGTTCTTC. V usage is TRBV6-5 and J usage is TRBJ2-1; 8 positions agree with TRBD2. Losses at the gene ends were 6 bases for V and 6 bases for J; bases not matched to a gene: 10. The CDR3 length is 15 residues. The V gene's germline CDR1 is MNHEY and CDR2 SVGAGI.

V is TRBV6-1 and J is TRBJ2-4, with D perhaps TRBD1 or TRBD2 (5 bases each). Trimming left V 5 bases short and J 0 bases short, with 11 bases between. Germline values: CDR1 MNHNS, CDR2 SASEGT. The CDR3 is 15 amino acids. CDR3 region: CASSPRDLAKNIQYF. DNA of the CDR3: TGTGCCAGCAGTCCCCGGGACCTAGCCAAAAACATTCAGTACTTC.

The chain has TRBV25-1 and TRBJ1-2; D gene ambiguous. The CDR3 is made up of 12 amino acids. Deletions cut 3 bases from V and 4 bases from J, with 6 bases between. The germline V gene encodes CDR1 MGHDK and CDR2 SYGVNS. The CDR3 sequence: CASSDRFYGYTF. DNA for the CDR3: TGTGCCAGCAGTGACCGCTTCTATGGCTACACCTTC.

The chain joins TRBV5-1 to TRBJ2-1; D not certain. V was shortened by 2 bases and J by 10 bases, with 13 bases between the two germline ends. Germline V gives CDR1 SGHRS, CDR2 YFSETQ. The length of the CDR3 is 13 residues. The CDR3 sequence is CASSLADTREQFF. CDR3 nucleotide sequence: TGCGCCAGCAGCTTAGCCGACACGAGAGAGCAGTTCTTC. Based on the CDR3 plus reference TRBV5-1 and TRBJ2-1, the full variable domain is KAGVTQTPRYLIKTRGQQVTLSCSPISGHRSVSWYQQTPGQGLQFLFEYFSETQRNKGNFPGRFSGRQFSNSRSEMNVSTLELGDSALYLCASSLADTREQFFGPGTRLTVL.

The CDR3 loop reads CASSRQDGQPQHF. CDR3 in DNA: TGTGCCAGTAGTCGGCAGGATGGCCAGCCCCAGCATTTT. V usage is TRBV19 and J usage is TRBJ1-5; D is unresolved. V lost 5 bases and J lost 7, with 12 bases in between. Per the germline V gene, CDR1 is LNHDA and CDR2 is SQIVND (reference sequence). This CDR3 has 13 residues.

The chain joins TRBV5-1 to TRBJ1-2, with a possible D match to TRBD1 (6 bases). V shed 5 bases and J shed 3 bases, with 14 bases lying between them. The germline V gene has CDR1 SGHRS and CDR2 YFSETQ. The CDR3 covers 14 residues. The CDR3 region has the DNA TGCGCCAGCAGACGAGACAGGATGGACTATGGCTACACCTTC. Translation: CASRRDRMDYGYTF.

V is TRBV11-3 and J is TRBJ2-1; D might be TRBD2 (5 bases). Trimming cost V 5 bases and J 9 bases, with 17 bases left between them. CDR1 and CDR2 from the germline V gene are SGHNT and YENEEA. The CDR3 sequence is 14 residues long. The CDR3 sequence is CASSRTGLSGEQFF. Written as DNA, the CDR3 is TGTGCCAGCAGCCGGACTGGATTGAGTGGTGAGCAGTTCTTC.

This clone was seen only once. The chain uses TRBV9 and TRBJ1-4, with D possibly matching TRBD1 (5 bases). Germline values: CDR1 SGDLS, CDR2 YYNGEE. The length of the CDR3 is 16 residues. The V gene lost 0 bases and the J gene lost 4 bases, with 13 bases spanning the gap. The CDR3 DNA sequence: TGTGCCAGCAGCGTAGGAGCGACGGGGCTTAATGAAAAACTGTTTTTT. It codes for CASSVGATGLNEKLFF.